These 23 T cell receptor beta chains came from one sample sequenced in a study of OX40 agonist ivuxolimab in advanced cancers. Clones were sequenced by immunoSEQ multiplex PCR, and TCRdb holds only the in-frame ones, with some missing. Among under 75,000 clones listed, 85% to 95% were seen once. The sample was CD4+ or CD8+ T cells sorted from blood, taken in a trial of the OX40 agonist ivuxolimab. The receptors were gathered from an adult with an advanced solid tumor such as melanoma, head and neck, liver or kidney cancer.

The genes are TRBV9 and TRBJ2-2; D may be TRBD1 or TRBD2 (5 bases each). Germline values: CDR1 SGDLS, CDR2 YYNGEE. Trimming shortened V by 2 bases and J by 4 bases, and 12 bases separated the two germline ends. The CDR3 runs 15 residues. The chain's CDR3 is CASSVQGVGTGELFF. The CDR3 DNA follows: TGTGCCAGCAGCGTCCAGGGAGTTGGCACCGGGGAGCTGTTTTTT.

The J gene is TRBJ1-2, the V gene TRBV6-6; D might be TRBD1 (6 bases). From germline, CDR1 is MNHNY and CDR2 SVGAGI (reference sequence). The CDR3 is made up of 16 amino acids. V shed 2 bases and J shed 6 bases, with 19 bases lying between them. CDR3 DNA: TGTGCCAGCAGTTACACTGCAACCCCGGGACAAGATGGCTACACCTTC. Its protein is CASSYTATPGQDGYTF.

The chain carries TRBV27 and TRBJ2-7, with 7 bases lining up with TRBD2. CDR1 MNHEY and CDR2 SMNVEV come from the germline V gene (reference sequence). V shed 4 bases, J shed 2 bases, and the junction held 8 bases outside the gene matches. The CDR3 length is 15 residues. CDR3 in amino acids: CASSSRAGLPYEQYF. CDR3 coding DNA: TGTGCCAGCAGTTCCCGAGCGGGGCTGCCCTACGAGCAGTACTTC.

This clone was found once. The CDR3 DNA reads as TGTGCCAGCAGTTGGGGGACTAGCGGGACGGAGACCCAGTACTTC. As protein: CASSWGTSGTETQYF. This chain links TRBV6-5 with TRBJ2-5, with 13 nucleotides matching TRBD2. The CDR3 spans 15 residues. The germline V gene has CDR1 MNHEY and CDR2 SVGAGI. After removal of 4 bases from V and 5 bases from J, the junction contained 4 bases not matched to a gene.

The V and J genes are TRBV6-1 and TRBJ2-5; TRBD2 agrees at 7 bases. J was trimmed by 0 bases and V by 4 bases; bases with no gene match: 11. Germline assignment: CDR1 MNHNS and CDR2 SASEGT. CDR3 length: 17 amino acids. DNA of the CDR3: TGTGCCAGCAGTGTCCCCCGGGACTACTCCTACCAAGAGACCCAGTACTTC. It encodes CASSVPRDYSYQETQYF.

The rearrangement uses TRBV19 and TRBJ2-2; 7 nucleotides match TRBD2. This CDR3 has 15 amino acids. After removal of 8 bases from V and 4 bases from J, the junction contained 10 bases not matched to a gene. Germline V gives CDR1 LNHDA, CDR2 SQIVND (reference sequence). The CDR3 DNA follows: TGTGCCAGTTGCCACGGACTAGGGGTCACCGGGGAGCTGTTTTTT. Protein: CASCHGLGVTGELFF. The whole variable domain, filled in from reference TRBV19 and TRBJ2-2, reads DGGITQSPKYLFRKEGQNVTLSCEQNLNHDAMYWYRQDPGQGLRLIYYSQIVNDFQKGDIAEGYSVSREKKESFPLTVTSAQKNPTAFYLCASCHGLGVTGELFFGEGSRLTVL.

The chain recombines TRBV6-1 with TRBJ1-2, with TRBD1 matching over 11 bases. The junction had 5 bases not matched to a gene; V was cut back by 4 bases and J by 7 bases. Germline V gives CDR1 MNHNS, CDR2 SASEGT. The CDR3 consists of 14 residues. The CDR3 is CASSVGQGASGYTF. Written as DNA, the CDR3 is TGTGCCAGCAGTGTTGGACAGGGGGCTTCTGGCTACACCTTC.

The V and J genes are TRBV30 and TRBJ2-7, with 7 nucleotides matching TRBD2. Germline values: CDR1 GTSNPN, CDR2 SVGIG (reference sequence). The CDR3 consists of 14 residues. With 5 bases clipped from V and 6 bases from J, the junction kept 13 bases outside the gene matches. This chain's CDR3 is CAWGGEAASGEQYF. Here the CDR3 DNA reads TGTGCCTGGGGGGGGGAGGCGGCATCGGGCGAGCAGTACTTC.

The chain employs TRBV7-8 and TRBJ2-7, with a possible D match to TRBD2 (6 bases). Trimming pared 3 bases from V and 4 bases from J, leaving 13 bases between. The CDR3 has 14 amino acids. From germline, CDR1 is SGHVS and CDR2 FQNEAQ. CDR3 nucleotides: TGTGCCAGCAGCTTGGCCGGGAGCGGGTACGAGCAGTACTTC. Translation gives CASSLAGSGYEQYF.

The chain uses TRBV27 and TRBJ2-3; possibly TRBD2 for D (6 bases). The germline V gene encodes CDR1 MNHEY and CDR2 SMNVEV (reference sequence). V was trimmed by 4 bases and J by 2 bases, leaving 10 bases between them. The CDR3 length is 14 residues. CDR3 region: CASSSGLSTDTQYF. Here the CDR3 DNA reads TGTGCCAGCAGTTCGGGACTTTCCACAGATACGCAGTATTTT.

The CDR3 region has the DNA TGCGCCAGCAGCAGCGACAGGGTAGAGGCTTTCTTT. Translating gives CASSSDRVEAFF. The chain combines TRBV5-1 with TRBJ1-1, with 7 bases aligning to TRBD1. The CDR3 runs to 12 residues. V lost 4 bases to trimming and J lost 11 bases; unmatched junction nucleotides: 8. Germline CDR1 is SGHRS and CDR2 is YFSETQ.

This rearrangement joins TRBV7-2 to TRBJ2-1; TRBD2 matches at 8 bases. V gave up 2 bases and J gave up 3 bases; unmatched junction bases: 6. The length of the CDR3 is 16 residues. Germline V gives CDR1 SGHTA, CDR2 FQGNSA. The chain's CDR3 is CASSLYTSGLYNEQFF. For the CDR3, the DNA is TGTGCCAGCAGCTTATATACTAGCGGCCTCTACAATGAGCAGTTCTTC.

The J gene is TRBJ2-1, the V gene TRBV7-9; TRBD1 matches at 9 bases. V was pared by 5 bases and J by 4 bases, with 9 bases of the junction left unmatched. CDR1 SEHNR and CDR2 FQNEAQ come from the germline V gene (reference sequence). The CDR3 runs 16 residues. In DNA, the CDR3 is TGTGCCAGCAGCAAAAGGACAGGGGAGGCTTACAATGAGCAGTTCTTC. Translated, it gives CASSKRTGEAYNEQFF. Full variable domain (rest looked up from reference TRBV7-9 and TRBJ2-1): DTGVSQNPRHKITKRGQNVTFRCDPISEHNRLYWYRQTLGQGPEFLTYFQNEAQLEKSRLLSDRFSAERPKGSFSTLEIQRTEQGDSAMYLCASSKRTGEAYNEQFFGPGTRLTVL.

The rearrangement joins TRBV5-5 to TRBJ2-7; D not certain. There are 17 residues in the CDR3. V lost 3 bases, J lost 3 bases, and 22 bases lay in between. CDR1 and CDR2 from the germline V gene are SGHKS and YYEKEE (reference sequence). The CDR3 here is CASSSSPGDRFDYEQYF. The DNA of the CDR3 is TGTGCCAGCAGCTCATCCCCAGGAGACCGGTTCGACTACGAGCAGTACTTC.

The chain has TRBV5-5 and TRBJ2-5; the match to TRBD1 covers 8 bases. Germline V lookup: CDR1 SGHKS, CDR2 YYEKEE (reference sequence). This CDR3 comprises 13 residues. Germline trimming cut 2 bases from V and 5 bases from J; bases unmatched to any gene: 2. CDR3 loop: CASSFWTGETQYF. In nucleotides, the CDR3 is TGTGCCAGCAGCTTTTGGACAGGGGAGACCCAGTACTTC. Filled out from reference TRBV5-5 and TRBJ2-5, the complete variable domain reads DAGVTQSPTHLIKTRGQQVTLRCSPISGHKSVSWYQQVLGQGPQFIFQYYEKEERGRGNFPDRFSARQFPNYSSELNVNALLLGDSALYLCASSFWTGETQYFGPGTRLLVL.

The J gene is TRBJ2-7, the V gene TRBV29-1; 7 nucleotides align to TRBD2. Germline CDR1 reads SQVTM; CDR2 reads ANQGSEA. The CDR3 is made up of 13 amino acids. With V trimmed by 1 base and J by 4 bases, 4 bases remained unmatched. The CDR3 nucleotides read TGCAGCGTTGAAGGGGAGGGGCCGTACGAGCAGTACTTC. The encoded protein is CSVEGEGPYEQYF.

CDR3 in DNA: TGTGCCAGCAGCCTCCGGACAGAGCCGCATGGCTACACCTTC. It codes for CASSLRTEPHGYTF. The chain joins TRBV11-3 to TRBJ1-2; D may be TRBD1 (6 bases). The CDR3 is 14 residues long. The V gene lost 5 bases and the J gene lost 6 bases, with 16 bases spanning the gap. Germline V gene data show CDR1 as SGHNT and CDR2 as YENEEA. Full variable domain (outside the CDR3, taken from reference TRBV11-3 and TRBJ1-2): EAGVVQSPRYKIIEKKQPVAFWCNPISGHNTLYWYLQNLGQGPELLIRYENEEAVDDSQLPKDRFSAERLKGVDSTLKIQPAELGDSAVYLCASSLRTEPHGYTFGSGTRLTVV.

The chain recombines TRBV13 with TRBJ2-7; TRBD2 matches 8 bases. The CDR3 has 16 amino acids. Unmatched junction bases numbered 13, after V lost 5 bases and J lost 4 bases. The germline CDR1 and CDR2 sequences are PRHDT and FYEKMQ (reference sequence). Written as DNA, the CDR3 is TGTGCCAGCAGCACGCACCGTGGGACTAGGGAATACGAGCAGTACTTC. Encoded protein: CASSTHRGTREYEQYF.

The rearrangement joins TRBV29-1 to TRBJ2-1; either TRBD1 or TRBD2 may fit D (5 bases each). CDR3 length: 13 residues. With 3 bases removed from V and 3 bases from J, the gap between germline ends came to 9 bases. The germline CDR1 and CDR2 sequences are SQVTM and ANQGSEA. The DNA of the CDR3 is TGCAGCGTTGAGGGGGAGTACTACAATGAGCAGTTCTTC. Its protein is CSVEGEYYNEQFF.

This rearrangement joins TRBV7-6 to TRBJ1-2; D unresolved. The germline gives CDR1 SGHVS, CDR2 FNYEAQ. V was shortened by 5 bases and J by 1 base, with 11 bases between the two germline ends. The CDR3 consists of 14 residues. The DNA for the CDR3 is TGTGCCAGCAGCCCTAACCCCGTTAACTATGGCTACACCTTC. This sequence encodes CASSPNPVNYGYTF.

This chain joins TRBV7-2 and TRBJ1-2; D unresolved. This CDR3 region has 13 residues. Germline values: CDR1 SGHTA, CDR2 FQGNSA. Trimming shortened V by 6 bases and J by 0 bases, and 8 bases separated the two germline ends. In DNA form, the CDR3 reads TGTGCCAGCAGGGACGGTACTAACTATGGCTACACCTTC. This codes for CASRDGTNYGYTF.

The genes are TRBV28 and TRBJ2-2; D call uncertain. Trimming cost V 3 bases and J 5 bases, with 7 bases left between them. Germline CDR1 is MDHEN and CDR2 is SYDVKM. The CDR3 sequence is 13 residues long. CDR3 residues: CASSFLGTGELFF. CDR3 DNA: TGTGCCAGCAGTTTTTTGGGGACCGGGGAGCTGTTTTTT.

This chain connects TRBV11-3 to TRBJ2-1, with 8 bases lining up with TRBD1. V was clipped by 5 bases and J by 5 bases; unmatched bases: 11. Per germline, CDR1 SGHNT and CDR2 YENEEA. This CDR3 region has 16 residues. The CDR3 loop reads CASSPLGTGPNNEQFF. The CDR3 coding sequence is TGTGCCAGCAGCCCCCTAGGGACAGGCCCTAACAATGAGCAGTTCTTC.